This T cell receptor beta chain comes out of a study of CD8 T cells in ankylosing spondylitis. Study results and caveats: Blood from ankylosing spondylitis patients appeared to carry a characteristic roughly 8-variant TCR beta motif.

Germline V CDR1 and CDR2: SGHRS, YFSETQ. The CDR3 extends over 16 amino acids. The V end was cut by 4 bases, the J end by 4 bases, with 17 bases between. Only a few counts were recorded for this clonotype. Antigen: not known. TCRdb re-called the 5' RACE reads through MiXCR, storing one row per CDR3 protein. This table has some 130,000 distinct CDR3 sequences, about 6.7% appearing once. Sequenced: blood, either unsorted or a sorted T cell fraction (not recorded which). The source of this sequence is a female donor with ankylosing spondylitis or in good health (not recorded which). The chain employs TRBV5-1 and TRBJ1-4; possible D gene TRBD1, 5 bases. CDR3 loop: CASSRGGSFLNEKLFF. The CDR3, as DNA: TGCGCCAGCAGCCGGGGCGGCAGCTTTCTTAATGAAAAACTGTTTTTT.